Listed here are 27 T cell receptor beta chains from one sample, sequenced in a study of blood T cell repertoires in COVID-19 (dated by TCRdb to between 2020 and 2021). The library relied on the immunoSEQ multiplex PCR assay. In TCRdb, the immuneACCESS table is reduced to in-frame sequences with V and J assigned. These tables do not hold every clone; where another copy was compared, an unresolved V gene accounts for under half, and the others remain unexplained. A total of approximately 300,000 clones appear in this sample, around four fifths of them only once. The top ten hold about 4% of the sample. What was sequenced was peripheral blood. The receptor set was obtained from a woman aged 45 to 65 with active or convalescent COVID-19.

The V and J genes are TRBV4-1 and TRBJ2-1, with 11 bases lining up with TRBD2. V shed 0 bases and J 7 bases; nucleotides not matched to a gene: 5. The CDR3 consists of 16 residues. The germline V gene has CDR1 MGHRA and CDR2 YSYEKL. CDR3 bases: TGCGCCAGCAGCCAAGATCTGACTAGCGGGATTAATGAGCAGTTCTTC. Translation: CASSQDLTSGINEQFF.

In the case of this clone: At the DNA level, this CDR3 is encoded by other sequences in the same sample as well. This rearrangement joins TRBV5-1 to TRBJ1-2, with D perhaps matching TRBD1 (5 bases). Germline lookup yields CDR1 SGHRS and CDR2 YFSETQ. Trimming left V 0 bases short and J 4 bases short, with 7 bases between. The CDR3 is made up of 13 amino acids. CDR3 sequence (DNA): TGCGCCAGCAGCTTGGGACAGAGCTATGGCTACACCTTC. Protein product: CASSLGQSYGYTF.

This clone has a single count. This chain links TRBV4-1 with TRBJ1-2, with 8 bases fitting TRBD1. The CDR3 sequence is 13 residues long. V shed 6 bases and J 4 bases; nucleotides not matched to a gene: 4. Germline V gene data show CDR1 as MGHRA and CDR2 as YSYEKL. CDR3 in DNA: TGCGCCAGCAGGGGGACAGGCTCCTATGGCTACACCTTC. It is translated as CASRGTGSYGYTF.

This chain's CDR3 is CSVEPAQRETQYF. For the CDR3, the DNA is TGCAGCGTTGAACCCGCCCAGCGGGAGACCCAGTACTTC. The J gene is TRBJ2-5, the V gene TRBV29-1; tentatively, D is TRBD2 (5 bases). CDR1 SQVTM and CDR2 ANQGSEA come from the germline V gene. Trimming removed 2 bases at V and 5 bases at J, with 12 bases between. CDR3 length: 13 residues.

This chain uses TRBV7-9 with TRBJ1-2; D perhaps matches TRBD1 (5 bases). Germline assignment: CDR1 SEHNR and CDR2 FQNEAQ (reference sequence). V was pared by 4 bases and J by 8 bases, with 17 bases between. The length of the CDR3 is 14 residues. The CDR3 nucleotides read TGTGCCAGCAGCTCGGACGCTCGGGGGGACGGCTACACCTTC. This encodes CASSSDARGDGYTF.

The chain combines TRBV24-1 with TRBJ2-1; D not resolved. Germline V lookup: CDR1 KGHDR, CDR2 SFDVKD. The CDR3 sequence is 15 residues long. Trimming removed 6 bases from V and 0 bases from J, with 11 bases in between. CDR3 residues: CATSKRVDSYNEQFF. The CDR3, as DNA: TGTGCCACCAGTAAGCGCGTCGACTCCTACAATGAGCAGTTCTTC.

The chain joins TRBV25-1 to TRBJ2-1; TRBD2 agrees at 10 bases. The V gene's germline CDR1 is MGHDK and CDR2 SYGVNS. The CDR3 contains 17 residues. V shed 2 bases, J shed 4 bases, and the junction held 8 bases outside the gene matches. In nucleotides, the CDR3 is TGTGCCAGCAGTGAAGGACAGCGGGAGGGCTCGTACAATGAGCAGTTCTTC. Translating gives CASSEGQREGSYNEQFF.

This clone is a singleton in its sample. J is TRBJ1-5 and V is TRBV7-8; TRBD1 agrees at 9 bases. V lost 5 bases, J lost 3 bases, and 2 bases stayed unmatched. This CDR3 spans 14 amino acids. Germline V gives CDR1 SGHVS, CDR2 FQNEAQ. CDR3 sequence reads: CASSDRGDNQPQHF. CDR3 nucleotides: TGTGCCAGCAGCGACAGGGGGGACAATCAGCCCCAGCATTTT.

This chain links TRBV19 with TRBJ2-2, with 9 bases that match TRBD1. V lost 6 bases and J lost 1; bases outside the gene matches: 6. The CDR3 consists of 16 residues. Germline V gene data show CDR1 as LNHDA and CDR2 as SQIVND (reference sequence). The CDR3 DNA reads TGTGCCAGTAGGCTCCCGGGACAGGGGAACACCGGGGAGCTGTTTTTT. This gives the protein CASRLPGQGNTGELFF.

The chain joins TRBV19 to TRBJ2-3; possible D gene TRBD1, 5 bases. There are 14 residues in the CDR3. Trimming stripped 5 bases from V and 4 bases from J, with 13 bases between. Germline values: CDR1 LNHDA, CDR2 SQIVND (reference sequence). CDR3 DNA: TGTGCCAGTAGTCCAGGGTTGTTCGCAGATACGCAGTATTTT. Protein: CASSPGLFADTQYF.

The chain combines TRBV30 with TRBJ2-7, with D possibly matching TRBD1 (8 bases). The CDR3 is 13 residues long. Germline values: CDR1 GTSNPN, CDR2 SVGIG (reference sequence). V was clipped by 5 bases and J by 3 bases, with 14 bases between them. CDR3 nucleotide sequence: TGTGCCTGGGGGAGGGACAGGCGCTACGAGCAGTACTTC. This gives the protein CAWGRDRRYEQYF.

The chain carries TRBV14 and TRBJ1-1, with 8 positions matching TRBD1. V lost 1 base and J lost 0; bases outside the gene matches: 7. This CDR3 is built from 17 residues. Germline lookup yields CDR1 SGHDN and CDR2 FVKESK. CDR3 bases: TGTGCCAGCAGCCAAGGCTGGACAGGGACGATGAACACTGAAGCTTTCTTT. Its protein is CASSQGWTGTMNTEAFF.

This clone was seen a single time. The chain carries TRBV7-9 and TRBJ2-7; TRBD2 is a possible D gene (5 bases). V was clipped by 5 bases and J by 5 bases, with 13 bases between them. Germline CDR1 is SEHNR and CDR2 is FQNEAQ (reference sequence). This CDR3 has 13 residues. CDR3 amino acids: CASSDSGVHEQYF. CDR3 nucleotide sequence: TGTGCCAGCAGCGACTCCGGGGTCCACGAGCAGTACTTC.

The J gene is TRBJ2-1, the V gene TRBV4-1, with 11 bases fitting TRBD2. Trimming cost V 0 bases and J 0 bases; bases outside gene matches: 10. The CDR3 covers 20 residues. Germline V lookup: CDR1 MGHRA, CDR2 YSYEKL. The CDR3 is CASSQEVLAGGRSSYNEQFF. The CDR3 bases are TGCGCCAGCAGCCAAGAGGTCCTAGCGGGAGGTCGGAGCTCCTACAATGAGCAGTTCTTC.

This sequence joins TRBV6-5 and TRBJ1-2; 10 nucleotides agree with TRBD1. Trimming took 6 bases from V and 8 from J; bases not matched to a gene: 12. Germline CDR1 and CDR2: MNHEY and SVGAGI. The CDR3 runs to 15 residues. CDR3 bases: TGTGCCAGCAGCAGCCGGGACAGGGGAACTATGGGCTACACCTTC. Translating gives CASSSRDRGTMGYTF.

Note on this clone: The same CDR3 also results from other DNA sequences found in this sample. The CDR3 region has the DNA TGCGCCAGCAGCTTGGTGGGACAGCAAGAGACCCAGTACTTC. It yields the protein CASSLVGQQETQYF. This chain uses TRBV5-1 with TRBJ2-5; 7 bases align to TRBD1. Germline V lookup: CDR1 SGHRS, CDR2 YFSETQ. CDR3 length: 14 amino acids. V lost 0 bases to trimming and J lost 2 bases; unmatched junction nucleotides: 1.

Written as DNA, the CDR3 is TGTGCCAGCAGCCCGGGACTTAGTAATGAGCAGTTCTTC. Amino acids: CASSPGLSNEQFF. V is TRBV7-2 and J is TRBJ2-1, with D possibly matching TRBD2 (6 bases). V dropped 5 bases and J dropped 7 bases, with 12 bases sitting between them. Germline V gene sequence: CDR1 SGHTA, CDR2 FQGNSA. The CDR3 runs 13 residues.

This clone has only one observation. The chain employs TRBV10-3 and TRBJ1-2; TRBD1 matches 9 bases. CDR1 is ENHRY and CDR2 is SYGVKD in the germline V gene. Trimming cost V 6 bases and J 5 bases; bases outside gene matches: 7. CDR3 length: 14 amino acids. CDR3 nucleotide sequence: TGTGCCATCAGCCCCGGACAGGGGTGGTATGGCTACACCTTC. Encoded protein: CAISPGQGWYGYTF.

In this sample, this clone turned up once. The DNA of the CDR3 is TGTGCCAGTAGTATACACAGGGAAGTAGGAGCTTTCTTT. The encoded protein is CASSIHREVGAFF. This chain connects TRBV19 to TRBJ1-1; D is possibly TRBD1 (6 bases). V was shortened by 2 bases and J by 10 bases, with 14 bases between the two germline ends. The CDR3 length is 13 residues. Per germline, CDR1 LNHDA and CDR2 SQIVND (reference sequence).

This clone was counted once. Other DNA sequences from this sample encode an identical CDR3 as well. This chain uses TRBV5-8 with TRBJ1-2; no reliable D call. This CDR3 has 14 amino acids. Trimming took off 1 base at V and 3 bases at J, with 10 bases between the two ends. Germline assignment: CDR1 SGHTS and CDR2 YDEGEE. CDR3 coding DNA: TGTGCCAGCAGCTTGAGAGGGTCGGACTATGGCTACACCTTC. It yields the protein CASSLRGSDYGYTF. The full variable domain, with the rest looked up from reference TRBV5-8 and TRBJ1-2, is EAGVTQSPTHLIKTRGQQATLRCSPISGHTSVYWYQQALGLGLQFLLWYDEGEERNRGNFPPRFSGRQFPNYSSELNVNALELEDSALYLCASSLRGSDYGYTFGSGTRLTVV.

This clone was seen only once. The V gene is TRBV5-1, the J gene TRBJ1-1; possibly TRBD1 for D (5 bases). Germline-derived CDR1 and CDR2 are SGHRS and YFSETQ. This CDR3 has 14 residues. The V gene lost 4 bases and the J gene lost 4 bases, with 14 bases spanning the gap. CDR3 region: CASSTSGYPTEAFF. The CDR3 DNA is TGCGCCAGCAGCACGTCAGGGTACCCCACTGAAGCTTTCTTT.

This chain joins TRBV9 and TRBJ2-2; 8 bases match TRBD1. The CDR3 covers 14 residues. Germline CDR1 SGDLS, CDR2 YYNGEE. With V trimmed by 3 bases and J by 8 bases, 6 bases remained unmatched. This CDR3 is CASSADRAAGELFF. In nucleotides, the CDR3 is TGTGCCAGCAGCGCGGACAGGGCGGCGGGGGAGCTGTTTTTT.

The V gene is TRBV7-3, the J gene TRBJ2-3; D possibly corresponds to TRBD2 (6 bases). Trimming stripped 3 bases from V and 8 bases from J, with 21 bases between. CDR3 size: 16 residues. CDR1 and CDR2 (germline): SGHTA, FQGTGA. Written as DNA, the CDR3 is TGTGCCAGCAGCTTGAAACTAGCCCGGGAATATGGTACGCAGTATTTT. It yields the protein CASSLKLAREYGTQYF.

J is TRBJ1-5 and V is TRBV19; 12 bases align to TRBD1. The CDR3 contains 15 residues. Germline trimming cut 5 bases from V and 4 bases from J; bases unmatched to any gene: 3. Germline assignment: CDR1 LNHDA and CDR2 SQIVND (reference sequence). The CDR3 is CASSGTGGLNQPQHF. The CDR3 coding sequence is TGTGCCAGTAGTGGGACAGGGGGCTTGAATCAGCCCCAGCATTTT.

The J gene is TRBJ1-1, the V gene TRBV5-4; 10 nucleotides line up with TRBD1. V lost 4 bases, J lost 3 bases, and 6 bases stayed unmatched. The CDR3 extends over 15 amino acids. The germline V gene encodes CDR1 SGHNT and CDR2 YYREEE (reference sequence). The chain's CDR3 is CASSPSGTGDTEAFF. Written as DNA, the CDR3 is TGTGCCAGCAGCCCTTCCGGGACAGGGGACACTGAAGCTTTCTTT.

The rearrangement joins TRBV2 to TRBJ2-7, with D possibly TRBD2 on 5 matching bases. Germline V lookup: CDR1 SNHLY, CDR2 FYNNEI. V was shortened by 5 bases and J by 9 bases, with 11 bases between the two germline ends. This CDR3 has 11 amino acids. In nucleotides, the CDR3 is TGTGCCAGCAGTTTTGACTATAGGCAGTACTTC. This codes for CASSFDYRQYF.

The CDR3 reads CASIRGGHMGNQPQHF. In nucleotides, the CDR3 is TGTGCCAGCATCCGAGGGGGACACATGGGGAATCAGCCCCAGCATTTT. The chain links TRBV28 to TRBJ1-5, with TRBD1 as a possible D gene (6 bases). From germline, CDR1 is MDHEN and CDR2 SYDVKM. V lost 7 bases to trimming and J lost 4 bases, with 20 bases between them. This CDR3 has 16 residues.